The T cell receptor beta chain described here comes from a study of blood T cell repertoires in COVID-19. Turning to the study itself: Sources were T cells, B-cell-depleted T cells, or PBMCs; the material itself was cDNA or gDNA.

Participants, 18 to 89 years old, spanned fewer than 25 US areas. Per the original methods: Scientists estimated how many nucleated cells there were by amplifying reference gene primers. The data were produced by immunoSEQ multiplex PCR, yet TCRdb's version contains in-frame clones alone and is incomplete. The V and J calls and clone size come from that table; D and trimming were worked out from the DNA. The repertoire holds about 350,000 clones, with more than 75% as singletons. CDR3 length: 12 residues. The germline V gene encodes CDR1 SEHNR and CDR2 FQNEAQ (reference sequence). V was trimmed by 11 bases and J by 4 bases, leaving 14 bases between them.

The receptor was isolated from a woman in her 30s who had recovered from COVID-19. The sample consisted of PBMCs or T cells enriched from blood (not recorded which). This chain links TRBV7-9 with TRBJ2-5, with D possibly TRBD2 on 7 matching bases. CDR3 nucleotide sequence: TGTGCCTTACAGGGACTATCAGAGACCCAGTACTTC. Translated: CALQGLSETQYF.